Presented here are 19 T cell receptor beta chains from one specimen sequenced in a study of beta chain features in type 1 diabetes. The study's findings and limits: A moderate, significant TCRB CDR3 shortening appeared in type 1 diabetes across four CD4+ subsets.

What these receptors recognize is not known. The study reverse transcribed the entire isolated RNA, so it sequenced expressed TCRB transcripts. Repertoires were generated with immunoSEQ multiplex PCR, while TCRdb's copy carries only in-frame clones and drops some. The sample records 600,000 or so clones, over 13% being singletons. Sequenced material: naive CD4+ T cells from blood. The receptors come from a man between 18 and 35 years old with type 1 diabetes.

This clone has a handful of counts. This chain links TRBV4-3 with TRBJ2-1; 13 nucleotides match TRBD2. V trimming: 1 base; J trimming: 6 bases; junction bases outside the gene matches: 3. The CDR3 contains 16 residues. The V gene's germline CDR1 is LGHNA and CDR2 YSLEER. The CDR3 region has the DNA TGCGCCAGCAGCCAAGCCGGGACTAGCGGGACCAATGAGCAGTTCTTC. Translation gives CASSQAGTSGTNEQFF.

This clone was counted between two and nine times. The chain links TRBV25-1 to TRBJ1-3; no definite D call. Germline-derived CDR1 and CDR2 are MGHDK and SYGVNS. The CDR3 contains 13 residues. V lost 8 bases and J lost 7, with 15 bases in between. CDR3 in DNA: TGTGCCAGCGTGACGAATGTGCAGAACACCATATATTTT. Its protein is CASVTNVQNTIYF. The variable domain in full, completed from reference TRBV25-1 and TRBJ1-3, reads EADIYQTPRYLVIGTGKKITLECSQTMGHDKMYWYQQDPGMELHLIHYSYGVNSTEKGDLSSESTVSRIRTEHFPLTLESARPSHTSQYLCASVTNVQNTIYFGEGSWLTVV.

This chain joins TRBV30 and TRBJ1-4; no firm D call. Germline CDR1 reads GTSNPN; CDR2 reads SVGIG (reference sequence). The CDR3 spans 12 residues. With 2 bases removed from V and 8 bases from J, the gap between germline ends came to 9 bases. CDR3 protein: CAWSRNFEKLFF. The CDR3 DNA reads as TGTGCCTGGAGTAGAAATTTCGAAAAACTGTTTTTT. The full variable domain, in which reference TRBV30 and TRBJ1-4 provide the parts outside the CDR3, is SQTIHQWPATLVQPVGSPLSLECTVEGTSNPNLYWYRQAAGRGLQLLFYSVGIGQISSEVPQNLSASRPQDRQFILSSKKLLLSDSGFYLCAWSRNFEKLFFGSGTQLSVL.

The V gene is TRBV5-1, the J gene TRBJ2-5, with D uncertain. Per the germline V gene, CDR1 is SGHRS and CDR2 is YFSETQ. The CDR3 contains 13 residues. The V gene lost 0 bases and the J gene lost 5 bases, with 8 bases spanning the gap. The CDR3 region has the DNA TGCGCCAGCAGCTTGGTTCCGTCGGAGACCCAGTACTTC. It encodes CASSLVPSETQYF.

V is TRBV4-2 and J is TRBJ2-4; weak D call: TRBD1 (6 bases). Germline CDR1 reads LGHNA; CDR2 reads YNFKEQ. CDR3 size: 18 residues. The ends were cut back, 1 base at V and 0 bases at J, with 16 bases in the middle. The CDR3 loop reads CASSQGPHSGEAKNIQYF. CDR3 DNA sequence: TGTGCCAGCAGCCAAGGCCCTCATTCAGGGGAAGCCAAAAACATTCAGTACTTC.

In its sample, this clone was seen a few times. The chain recombines TRBV5-1 with TRBJ2-7, with D possibly being TRBD1 or TRBD2 (6 bases each). V dropped 7 bases and J dropped 5 bases, with 10 bases sitting between them. This CDR3 comprises 11 residues. CDR1 and CDR2 (germline): SGHRS, YFSETQ. For the CDR3, the DNA is TGCGCCAGCGGGGGGCTGAACGAGCAGTACTTC. Translated: CASGGLNEQYF.

In its sample, this clone was seen a few times. The chain links TRBV7-2 to TRBJ2-6; 7 nucleotides line up with TRBD1. The V and J ends lost 4 bases and 0 bases, in that order; junction bases with no gene match: 0. The CDR3 spans 15 residues. From germline, CDR1 is SGHTA and CDR2 FQGNSA. CDR3 residues: CASSSGGSGANVLTF. The DNA for the CDR3 is TGTGCCAGCAGCTCAGGGGGCTCTGGGGCCAACGTCCTGACTTTC.

This clone was seen a handful of times. In DNA, the CDR3 is TGTGCCAGCAGCGCTACAGGGGCCAGCGGGGAGCTGTTTTTT. It translates to CASSATGASGELFF. The chain is built from TRBV2 and TRBJ2-2, with TRBD1 identical over 7 bases. The V gene end was trimmed by 6 bases and the J gene end by 7 bases; junction bases not matched to a gene: 8. The germline gives CDR1 SNHLY, CDR2 FYNNEI. This CDR3 is built from 14 residues.

This clone was seen a handful of times. This sequence joins TRBV5-4 and TRBJ1-2, with D possibly TRBD1 on 6 matching bases. The CDR3 totals 13 residues. Trimming took off 5 bases at V and 5 bases at J, with 13 bases between the two ends. Germline CDR1 and CDR2: SGHNT and YYREEE (reference sequence). The CDR3 DNA is TGTGCCAGCAGGCCAGGGGAGGGGTATGGCTACACCTTC. Its protein is CASRPGEGYGYTF.

The genes are TRBV5-4 and TRBJ2-4, with a tentative D call TRBD1 (5 bases). Trimming took 1 base from V and 8 from J, leaving 10 bases between them. Germline loops: CDR1 SGHNT, CDR2 YYREEE (reference sequence). The length of the CDR3 is 13 residues. DNA for the CDR3: TGTGCCAGCAGCTTGCCTAGGGGTGACATTCAGTACTTC. It codes for CASSLPRGDIQYF.

This clone has more than one count but fewer than ten. The chain couples TRBV7-9 to TRBJ2-3; 9 nucleotides agree with TRBD2. This CDR3 has 16 residues. V lost 2 bases, J lost 0 bases, and 3 bases stayed unmatched. Germline CDR1 reads SEHNR; CDR2 reads FQNEAQ (reference sequence). The CDR3 DNA sequence: TGTGCCAGCAGCTTACTAGCGGGACGTAGCACAGATACGCAGTATTTT. Its protein product is CASSLLAGRSTDTQYF. Together with reference TRBV7-9 and TRBJ2-3, the CDR3 gives the full variable domain: DTGVSQNPRHKITKRGQNVTFRCDPISEHNRLYWYRQTLGQGPEFLTYFQNEAQLEKSRLLSDRFSAERPKGSFSTLEIQRTEQGDSAMYLCASSLLAGRSTDTQYFGPGTRLTVL.

The chain employs TRBV25-1 and TRBJ2-1; TRBD2 might be the D (5 bases). The CDR3 contains 13 residues. Trimming removed 5 bases at V and 8 bases at J, with 13 bases between. CDR1 MGHDK and CDR2 SYGVNS come from the germline V gene. CDR3 residues: CASSWKGSDEQFF. CDR3 sequence (DNA): TGTGCCAGCAGTTGGAAAGGTAGCGATGAGCAGTTCTTC.

The rearrangement joins TRBV18 to TRBJ1-2; D is possibly TRBD1 (5 bases). This CDR3 is built from 13 residues. V was cut by 1 base and J by 6 bases, with 9 bases left in between. In germline, CDR1 is KGHSH, CDR2 LQKENI. The CDR3 protein is CASSPQRDDGYTF. DNA for the CDR3: TGTGCCAGCTCACCACAGCGGGACGATGGCTACACCTTC.

This clone was detected only a few times. V gene TRBV27 combines with J gene TRBJ1-1; D not certain. V was pared by 4 bases and J by 7 bases, with 19 bases between. Germline CDR1 and CDR2: MNHEY and SMNVEV (reference sequence). CDR3 length equals 15 residues. The CDR3 sequence is CASSSYGPGPNEAFF. CDR3 in DNA: TGTGCCAGCAGTTCGTACGGACCTGGACCTAATGAAGCTTTCTTT.

This clone was detected a few times. The chain is built from TRBV11-2 and TRBJ2-3, with D possibly called TRBD1 or TRBD2 (5 bases each). This CDR3 region has 12 residues. The germline V gene encodes CDR1 SGHAT and CDR2 FQNNGV. The V and J ends lost 6 bases and 6 bases respectively, with 10 bases between them. CDR3 sequence reads: CASRGVGDTQYF. The CDR3, as DNA: TGTGCCAGCAGGGGGGTAGGGGATACGCAGTATTTT. The whole variable domain, filled in from reference TRBV11-2 and TRBJ2-3, reads EAGVAQSPRYKIIEKRQSVAFWCNPISGHATLYWYQQILGQGPKLLIQFQNNGVVDDSQLPKDRFSAERLKGVDSTLKIQPAKLEDSAVYLCASRGVGDTQYFGPGTRLTVL.

The V and J genes are TRBV7-2 and TRBJ1-4; 7 bases match TRBD1. J lost 7 bases, V lost 3 bases, and 2 bases had no gene match. From germline, CDR1 is SGHTA and CDR2 FQGNSA. This CDR3 has 13 amino acids. The CDR3 sequence is CASSFNRGEKLFF. The DNA for the CDR3 is TGTGCCAGCAGCTTTAACAGGGGTGAAAAACTGTTTTTT.

The table lists this clone with a few counts. The gene calls are TRBV13 and TRBJ2-5; 9 nucleotides match TRBD2. Judging by the DNA end, TRBJ2-7 fits better; the J call may be wrong. Looked up from germline, CDR1 is PRHDT and CDR2 is FYEKMQ (reference sequence). CDR3 size: 16 residues. The CDR3 here is CASSPLGAGGSYEQYF. CDR3 DNA: TGTGCCAGCAGCCCCCTAGGAGCGGGGGGCTCCTACGAGCAGTACTTC.

The chain is built from TRBV11-1 and TRBJ2-7; D is unresolved. The V end lost 5 bases, the J end lost 3 bases, and 11 bases lay between the germline ends. The CDR3 runs 13 residues. Germline lookup yields CDR1 SGHAT and CDR2 FQDESV (reference sequence). This chain's CDR3 is CASSKRHLYEQYF. The CDR3 region has the DNA TGTGCCAGCAGCAAACGACACCTCTACGAGCAGTACTTC.

The chain is built from TRBV5-4 and TRBJ1-2; no definite D call. This CDR3 spans 12 amino acids. Germline-derived CDR1 and CDR2 are SGHNT and YYREEE (reference sequence). CDR3 sequence: CALSDGFYGYTF. The CDR3 region has the DNA TGTGCACTATCGGACGGATTCTATGGCTACACCTTC.